This T cell receptor beta chain was sequenced in a study of beta chain features in type 1 diabetes. The study's findings and limits: Shorter TCRB CDR3s, moderately but significantly so, were found in Type 1 diabetes patients in all four CD4+ subsets.

Every bit of the isolated RNA underwent reverse transcription, so sequencing read expressed TCRB transcripts. Assay used: immunoSEQ multiplex PCR; TCRdb lists only in-frame clones, some missing. Of about 53,000 clones listed, 55% to 75% are singletons. A note on this clone: Its target is not known.

Germline CDR1 is SEHNR and CDR2 is FQNEAQ (reference sequence). There are 15 residues in the CDR3. Trimming stripped 1 base from V and 2 bases from J, with 12 bases between. The genes are TRBV7-9 and TRBJ2-7; maybe TRBD1 (6 bases). The sequenced material came from stem cell memory CD4+ T cells from blood. The TCR sequence derives from a woman between 25 and 40 years old with type 1 diabetes. The CDR3 spells CASSLGTAETYEQYF. CDR3 bases: TGTGCCAGCAGCTTAGGGACAGCGGAAACCTACGAGCAGTACTTC.